This T cell receptor beta chain was sequenced during a study of T cell clones after liver transplantation. Study overall: Post-transplant blood was tracked for graft-donor-reactive T cell clones identified in a pre-transplant mixed lymphocyte reaction. Third-party-reactive TCRbeta sequences from pre-transplant mixed lymphocyte reactions served as antigen-independent comparators.

The method was immunoSEQ multiplex PCR; TCRdb's version includes in-frame clones alone and lacks a portion of them. The data hold roughly 80,000 clones, with 65% to 85% observed a single time. In regard to this clone: Other DNA sequences within the sample encode an identical CDR3.

The material was CD4+ T cells from blood, obtained approximately 3.5 years after liver transplant. This TCR was sampled from a human patient who received a liver transplant. Some T cells may be provided by the graft donor.

CDR3 nucleotides: TGCGCCAGCAGCTTCGAGGCTGTGGGACGGGAAGCTTTCTTT. As protein: CASSFEAVGREAFF. The chain combines TRBV5-1 with TRBJ1-1; TRBD1 might be the D (5 bases). Trimming removed 2 bases at V and 8 bases at J, with 16 bases between. The V gene's germline CDR1 is SGHRS and CDR2 YFSETQ. The CDR3 has 14 residues.